This TCR beta chain is from a study of cytomegalovirus exposure and HLA in healthy donors. Study-wide results and limits: Three CMV-associated chains were confirmed in vitro to be specific for CMV antigens. Earlier analysis found most TCR beta V segments productive about 87% or about 30% of the time. What a later analysis showed was that several of the most significant clusters appeared linked to common viral pathogens.

Germline loops: CDR1 SGHTA, CDR2 FQGNSA. The CDR3 extends over 16 amino acids. Amplification used 60 Vbeta primers and 13 Jbeta primers. TCRdb keeps only in-frame clones here, not all; method: immunoSEQ multiplex PCR. The sample holds tens of thousands of clones, about 80% seen once. Concerning this clone itself: As yet, its antigen is unknown.

Sequencing was carried out using PBMCs. The rearrangement joins TRBV7-2 to TRBJ2-5, with D perhaps TRBD2 (6 bases). The assigned J gene may be wrong: the sequence end matches TRBJ2-7 better. The TCR sequence derives from a human donor in good health. As DNA, the CDR3 is TGTGCCAGCAGCTTAGCGGGGGGACGGATTACCTACGAGCAGTACTTC. It is translated as CASSLAGGRITYEQYF.